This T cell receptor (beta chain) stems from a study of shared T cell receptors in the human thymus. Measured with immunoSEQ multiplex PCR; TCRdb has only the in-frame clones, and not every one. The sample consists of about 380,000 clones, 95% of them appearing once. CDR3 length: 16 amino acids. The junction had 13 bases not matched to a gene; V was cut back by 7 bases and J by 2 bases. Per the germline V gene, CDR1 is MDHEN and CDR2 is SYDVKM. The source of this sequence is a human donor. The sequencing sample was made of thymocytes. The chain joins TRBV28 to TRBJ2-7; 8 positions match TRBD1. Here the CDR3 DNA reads TGTGCCAGCACCCATAGCCTGGGACAGGCCGCCTACGAGCAGTACTTC. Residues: CASTHSLGQAAYEQYF.